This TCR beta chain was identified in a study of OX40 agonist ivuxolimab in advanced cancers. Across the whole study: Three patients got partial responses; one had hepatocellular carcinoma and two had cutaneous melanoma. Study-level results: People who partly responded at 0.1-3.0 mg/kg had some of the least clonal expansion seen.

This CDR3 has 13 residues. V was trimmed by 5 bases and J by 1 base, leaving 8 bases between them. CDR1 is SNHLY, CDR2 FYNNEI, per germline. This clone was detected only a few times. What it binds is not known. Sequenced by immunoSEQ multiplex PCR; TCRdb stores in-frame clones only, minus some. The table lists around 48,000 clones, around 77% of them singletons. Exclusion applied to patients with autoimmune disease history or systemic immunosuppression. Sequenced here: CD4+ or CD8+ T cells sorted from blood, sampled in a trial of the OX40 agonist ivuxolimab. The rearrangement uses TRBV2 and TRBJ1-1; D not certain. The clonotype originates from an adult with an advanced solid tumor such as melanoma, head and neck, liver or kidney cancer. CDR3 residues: CASSSDPNTEAFF. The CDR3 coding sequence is TGTGCCAGCAGTTCCGACCCGAACACTGAAGCTTTCTTT.